This passage covers 4 T cell receptor beta chains from one sample sequenced in a study of graft-versus-host responses after intestinal transplantation. Method: immunoSEQ multiplex PCR; TCRdb's copy keeps in-frame clones and lacks some. This table holds around 12,000 clones, more than 85% found once. The source material was PBMCs, sampled 1032 days after intestinal transplantation. The receptors were gathered from a human patient who received an intestinal transplant, so some T cells may come from the graft donor.

This chain connects TRBV5-4 to TRBJ2-7; a possible D gene is TRBD2 (6 bases). Between the trimmed V and J ends, which lost 2 bases and 1 base, there was a span of 10 bases. Germline V gene lookup returns CDR1 SGHNT and CDR2 YYREEE (reference sequence). CDR3 length: 14 amino acids. DNA of the CDR3: TGTGCCAGCAGCTTTGGTGCGGGGTCCTACGAGCAGTACTTC. It codes for CASSFGAGSYEQYF.

This clone was seen only once. The rearrangement joins TRBV5-6 to TRBJ2-2; D gene ambiguous. CDR3 length equals 15 residues. V was trimmed by 4 bases and J by 4 bases, leaving 14 bases between them. Germline-derived CDR1 and CDR2 are SGHDT and YYEEEE. CDR3 in amino acids: CASSPLLDRTGELFF. The CDR3 coding sequence is TGTGCCAGCAGCCCCCTCCTGGACCGCACCGGGGAGCTGTTTTTT.

The chain couples TRBV10-2 to TRBJ1-1; TRBD1 might be the D (6 bases). V gave up 10 bases and J gave up 4 bases, with 22 bases separating them. CDR1 WSHSY and CDR2 SAAADI come from the germline V gene. CDR3 length: 15 residues. CDR3 coding DNA: TGCGCCACCAGGGGCGGGGGCGCGGGGGTCACTGAAGCTTTCTTT. Translation gives CATRGGGAGVTEAFF.

The rearrangement joins TRBV9 to TRBJ1-1; D is ambiguous. CDR3 length: 13 amino acids. V lost 4 bases and J 1 base, leaving 8 bases between the germline ends. Germline V lookup: CDR1 SGDLS, CDR2 YYNGEE. The CDR3 sequence is CASSRGRNTEAFF. The CDR3 DNA follows: TGTGCCAGCAGCCGTGGGCGGAACACTGAAGCTTTCTTT.